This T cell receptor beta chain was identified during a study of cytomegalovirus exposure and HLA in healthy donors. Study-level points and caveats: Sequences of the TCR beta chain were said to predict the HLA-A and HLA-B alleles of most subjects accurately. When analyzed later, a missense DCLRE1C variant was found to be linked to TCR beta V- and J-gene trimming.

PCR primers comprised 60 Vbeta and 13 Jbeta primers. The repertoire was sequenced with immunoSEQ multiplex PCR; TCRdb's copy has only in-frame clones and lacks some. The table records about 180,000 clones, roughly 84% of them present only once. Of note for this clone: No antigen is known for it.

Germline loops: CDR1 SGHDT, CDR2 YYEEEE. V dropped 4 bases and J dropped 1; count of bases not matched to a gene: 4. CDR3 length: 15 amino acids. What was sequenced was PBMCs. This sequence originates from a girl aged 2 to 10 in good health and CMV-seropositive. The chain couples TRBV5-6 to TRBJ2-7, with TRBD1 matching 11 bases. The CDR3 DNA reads TGTGCCAGCAGCCCGGGACAGGGGGGGTCCTACGAGCAGTACTTC. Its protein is CASSPGQGGSYEQYF.